These 13 T cell receptor beta chains were all obtained from the same sample, sequenced in a study of blood T cell repertoires in COVID-19. Data came from immunoSEQ multiplex PCR; TCRdb stores just in-frame clones and leaves some out. In the table there are around 200,000 clones, over 80% of which are singletons. The sample taken for sequencing was PBMCs or T cells enriched from blood (not recorded which). The receptors here all came from a young man who had recovered from COVID-19.

This chain links TRBV2 with TRBJ2-3; TRBD2 aligns across 7 bases. The V gene end was trimmed by 7 bases and the J gene end by 0 bases; junction bases not matched to a gene: 19. From germline, CDR1 is SNHLY and CDR2 FYNNEI. The CDR3 has 19 amino acids. The CDR3 loop is CASKIGLDARRESTDTQYF. The CDR3 nucleotides read TGTGCCAGCAAAATCGGGCTAGATGCTAGGCGGGAGAGCACAGATACGCAGTATTTT.

The chain carries TRBV19 and TRBJ2-3, with 12 bases matching TRBD2. This CDR3 spans 15 amino acids. The junction had 5 bases not matched to a gene; V was cut back by 5 bases and J by 5 bases. Germline V gene sequence: CDR1 LNHDA, CDR2 SQIVND (reference sequence). CDR3 in amino acids: CASSSTSGGVDTQYF. The CDR3 nucleotides are TGTGCCAGTAGTTCGACTAGCGGGGGCGTAGATACGCAGTATTTT.

This rearrangement joins TRBV5-4 to TRBJ2-3; TRBD2 might be the D (5 bases). Germline lookup yields CDR1 SGHNT and CDR2 YYREEE (reference sequence). V shed 2 bases and J shed 0 bases, with 10 bases lying between them. This CDR3 contains 15 residues. The DNA of the CDR3 is TGTGCCAGCAGCTTAGACTGGACTAGCACAGATACGCAGTATTTT. Translated, it gives CASSLDWTSTDTQYF.

The chain couples TRBV14 to TRBJ1-1, with D possibly being TRBD1 (5 bases). Germline V CDR1 and CDR2: SGHDN, FVKESK. The germline V and J ends were trimmed by 3 bases and 0 bases, with 11 bases remaining between them. This CDR3 is 15 amino acids long. CDR3 protein: CASSHLQGMNTEAFF. The CDR3 DNA reads as TGTGCCAGCAGCCATTTGCAGGGTATGAACACTGAAGCTTTCTTT.

The chain couples TRBV7-9 to TRBJ2-5; D is uncertain. CDR1 is SEHNR, CDR2 FQNEAQ, per germline (reference sequence). The CDR3 is made up of 14 amino acids. V dropped 1 base and J dropped 13 bases, with 19 bases sitting between them. The CDR3 region is CASSLGFSLRPPYF. The CDR3 nucleotides are TGTGCCAGCAGCTTAGGTTTCAGTTTGCGGCCGCCGTACTTC. Full variable domain (outside the CDR3, taken from reference TRBV7-9 and TRBJ2-5): DTGVSQNPRHKITKRGQNVTFRCDPISEHNRLYWYRQTLGQGPEFLTYFQNEAQLEKSRLLSDRFSAERPKGSFSTLEIQRTEQGDSAMYLCASSLGFSLRPPYFGPGTRLLVL.

This clone was seen only once. The rearrangement uses TRBV4-3 and TRBJ1-2, with 7 bases fitting TRBD1. The trim removed 0 bases at V and 4 bases at J, leaving 8 bases unmatched. Germline CDR1 LGHNA, CDR2 YSLEER. This CDR3 is built from 16 residues. This CDR3 reads CASSQDLGQLFYGYTF. The CDR3 coding sequence is TGCGCCAGCAGCCAAGATCTGGGACAGCTCTTCTATGGCTACACCTTC.

CDR3 nucleotide sequence: TGTGCCAGCTCACCCGACCGGGAAACTCCTACCGGGGAGCTGTTTTTT. This translates into CASSPDRETPTGELFF. The chain uses TRBV18 and TRBJ2-2; tentatively, D is TRBD2 (5 bases). Germline CDR1 is KGHSH and CDR2 is LQKENI. The CDR3 has 16 amino acids. Trimming removed 3 bases from V and 5 bases from J, with 16 bases in between.

This clone appeared once. The chain has TRBV15 and TRBJ2-5; D is perhaps TRBD2 (5 bases). Trimming removed 4 bases at V and 1 base at J, with 10 bases between. The CDR3 has 14 residues. CDR1 is LNHNV, CDR2 YYDKDF, per germline (reference sequence). The CDR3 sequence is CATSKTGIQETQYF. The CDR3 nucleotides read TGTGCCACCAGCAAGACGGGAATCCAAGAGACCCAGTACTTC.

The chain employs TRBV6-4 and TRBJ2-7, with 10 bases fitting TRBD2. The trim removed 0 bases at V and 1 base at J, leaving 6 bases unmatched. The germline V gene has CDR1 MRHNA and CDR2 SNTAGT. The CDR3 runs 17 residues. This CDR3 reads CASSDSVAGGPSYEQYF. DNA for the CDR3: TGTGCCAGCAGTGACTCTGTAGCGGGAGGTCCATCCTACGAGCAGTACTTC.

The chain has TRBV7-9 and TRBJ2-3; the D gene is possibly TRBD2 (6 bases). The V end lost 5 bases, the J end lost 0 bases, and 9 bases lay between the germline ends. CDR1 and CDR2 (germline): SEHNR, FQNEAQ (reference sequence). CDR3 length: 14 amino acids. The CDR3: CASSLSGSTDTQYF. The CDR3 DNA follows: TGTGCCAGCAGCCTTAGCGGTAGCACAGATACGCAGTATTTT. The whole variable domain, filled in from reference TRBV7-9 and TRBJ2-3, reads DTGVSQNPRHKITKRGQNVTFRCDPISEHNRLYWYRQTLGQGPEFLTYFQNEAQLEKSRLLSDRFSAERPKGSFSTLEIQRTEQGDSAMYLCASSLSGSTDTQYFGPGTRLTVL.

This rearrangement joins TRBV5-1 to TRBJ2-1; 7 bases map to TRBD2. The CDR3 covers 16 residues. Germline V gene sequence: CDR1 SGHRS, CDR2 YFSETQ. J was trimmed by 4 bases and V by 0 bases; bases with no gene match: 7. CDR3 bases: TGCGCCAGCAGCTTGGGTGCGGGAGCGAGTTACAATGAGCAGTTCTTC. The encoded protein is CASSLGAGASYNEQFF.

This chain connects TRBV27 to TRBJ2-2; 9 bases line up with TRBD2. There are 14 residues in the CDR3. Germline trimming cut 6 bases from V and 7 bases from J; bases unmatched to any gene: 6. CDR1 and CDR2 from the germline V gene are MNHEY and SMNVEV (reference sequence). CDR3 bases: TGTGCCAGCAGGCGGGGGGGGCGAGACGGGGAGCTGTTTTTT. This translates into CASRRGGRDGELFF.

This clone has more than one count but fewer than ten. The chain carries TRBV2 and TRBJ1-2; tentatively, D is TRBD1 (6 bases). Germline CDR1 reads SNHLY; CDR2 reads FYNNEI. Trimming cost V 6 bases and J 5 bases, with 13 bases left between them. There are 13 residues in the CDR3. CDR3 sequence reads: CASRAGQQYGYTF. CDR3 sequence (DNA): TGTGCCAGCAGGGCAGGACAGCAATATGGCTACACCTTC. Full variable domain (remainder filled in from reference TRBV2 and TRBJ1-2): EPEVTQTPSHQVTQMGQEVILRCVPISNHLYFYWYRQILGQKVEFLVSFYNNEISEKSEIFDDQFSVERPDGSNFTLKIRSTKLEDSAMYFCASRAGQQYGYTFGSGTRLTVV.